The clone carrying this TCR beta chain was counted only a few times. This sample stems from a study of beta chain features in type 1 diabetes. The authors reverse transcribed all of the isolated RNA, so sequencing captured expressed TCRB transcripts. Sequencing used immunoSEQ multiplex PCR; TCRdb keeps in-frame clones, though not all of them. Here the sample spans 680,000 or so clones, roughly a sixth being singletons. V was clipped by 2 bases and J by 7 bases, with 8 bases between them. The CDR3 has 12 amino acids. Germline-derived CDR1 and CDR2 are SGHTA and FQGTGA. The J gene is TRBJ1-1, the V gene TRBV7-3, with D maybe TRBD1 (5 bases). Specimen: naive CD4+ T cells from blood. This TCR was recovered from a man aged 18 to 30 in good health. DNA for the CDR3: TGTGCCAGCAGCTTACCGAGGGGTGAAGCTTTCTTT. Residues: CASSLPRGEAFF.